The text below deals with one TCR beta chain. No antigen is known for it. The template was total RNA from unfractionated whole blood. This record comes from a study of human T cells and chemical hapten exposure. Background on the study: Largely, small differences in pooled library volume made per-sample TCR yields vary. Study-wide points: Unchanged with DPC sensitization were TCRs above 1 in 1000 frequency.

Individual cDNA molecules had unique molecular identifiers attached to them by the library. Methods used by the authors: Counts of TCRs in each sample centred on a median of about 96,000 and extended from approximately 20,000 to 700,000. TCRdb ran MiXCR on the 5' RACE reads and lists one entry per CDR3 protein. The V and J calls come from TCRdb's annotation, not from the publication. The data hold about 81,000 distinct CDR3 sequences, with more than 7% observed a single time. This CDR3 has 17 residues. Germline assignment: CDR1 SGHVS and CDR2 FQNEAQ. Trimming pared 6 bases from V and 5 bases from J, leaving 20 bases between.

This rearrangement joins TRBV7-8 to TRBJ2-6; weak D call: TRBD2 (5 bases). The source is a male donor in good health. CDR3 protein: CASRISSGLLRANVLTF. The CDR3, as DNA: TGTGCCAGCAGGATTTCGTCTGGACTGCTCCGGGCCAACGTCCTGACTTTC.